The 8 T cell receptor beta chains listed next were all sequenced from one sample in a study of blood T cells in healthy people across ages. Combining a sample-barcoded 5' primer with a J-beta primer mix, a second PCR ran for roughly 6 to 12 cycles. TCRdb reprocessed the 5' RACE reads with MiXCR, giving one entry per CDR3 protein. The sample records some 750,000 distinct CDR3 sequences, about a fifth being singletons. Specimen: blood. These receptors all stem from a man aged 65 to 79 in good health.

V is TRBV6-5 and J is TRBJ1-2; the match to TRBD1 covers 9 bases. This CDR3 region has 19 residues. V gave up 7 bases and J gave up 6 bases; unmatched junction bases: 24. Looked up from germline, CDR1 is MNHEY and CDR2 is SVGAGI. As DNA, the CDR3 is TGTGCCAGCACTTATAGAGGGGCAGACAGGGGGTCCCTTCGGCATGGCTACACCTTC. It translates to CASTYRGADRGSLRHGYTF.

The V and J genes are TRBV3-1 and TRBJ2-1; no clear D gene. This CDR3 comprises 13 residues. The germline V and J ends were trimmed by 1 base and 6 bases, with 7 bases remaining between them. Germline V CDR1 and CDR2: LGHDT, YNNKEL (reference sequence). DNA for the CDR3: TGTGCCAGCAGCCAAGTTAGCCGCAATGAGCAGTTCTTC. Its translation is CASSQVSRNEQFF.

This clonotype showed up just a few times. The V and J genes are TRBV6-5 and TRBJ2-3; D tentatively fits TRBD1 or TRBD2 (5 bases each). The V gene lost 6 bases and the J gene lost 4 bases, with 17 bases spanning the gap. The germline V gene encodes CDR1 MNHEY and CDR2 SVGAGI. The CDR3 totals 15 residues. The CDR3 sequence: CASSRGGQGPDTQYF. The CDR3 nucleotides are TGTGCCAGCAGCCGGGGTGGCCAGGGCCCAGATACGCAGTATTTT.

This clonotype was recorded a few times. This chain connects TRBV10-3 to TRBJ2-7, with 10 bases aligning to TRBD2. The germline CDR1 and CDR2 sequences are ENHRY and SYGVKD. CDR3 length equals 14 residues. V dropped 3 bases and J dropped 9; count of bases not matched to a gene: 8. The CDR3 DNA sequence: TGTGCCATCAGTGAAAGCGCTAGCGGGAGTGGGCAGTACGTC. This translates into CAISESASGSGQYV.

This clonotype was detected only a few times. V and J are TRBV2 and TRBJ1-1; a weak D match, TRBD1 (5 bases). Germline V gene sequence: CDR1 SNHLY, CDR2 FYNNEI. V shed 0 bases and J shed 2 bases, with 10 bases lying between them. There are 15 residues in the CDR3. CDR3 sequence (DNA): TGTGCCAGCAGTGAAGCGCTCGGGGGAAACACTGAAGCTTTCTTT. Translating gives CASSEALGGNTEAFF. Looking up the rest from reference TRBV2 and TRBJ1-1 gives the full variable domain: EPEVTQTPSHQVTQMGQEVILRCVPISNHLYFYWYRQILGQKVEFLVSFYNNEISEKSEIFDDQFSVERPDGSNFTLKIRSTKLEDSAMYFCASSEALGGNTEAFFGQGTRLTVV.

The J gene is TRBJ2-4, the V gene TRBV20-1; tentatively, D is TRBD1 (6 bases). This CDR3 region has 15 residues. The V end lost 6 bases, the J end lost 7 bases, and 22 bases lay between the germline ends. The germline CDR1 and CDR2 sequences are DFQATT and SNEGSKA (reference sequence). The CDR3 DNA reads TGCAGTGCCCGGGACACCCAAGGAGTATGGAACATTCAGTACTTC. Encoded protein: CSARDTQGVWNIQYF.

In this sample, this clonotype turned up a few times. The chain employs TRBV3-1 and TRBJ2-1; the D is unclear. V was shortened by 3 bases and J by 4 bases, with 10 bases between the two germline ends. Germline V gives CDR1 LGHDT, CDR2 YNNKEL (reference sequence). The CDR3 loop spans 14 amino acids. The CDR3 here is CASSHRQAYNEQFF. CDR3 DNA sequence: TGTGCCAGCAGCCATCGTCAGGCGTACAATGAGCAGTTCTTC.

The rearrangement uses TRBV9 and TRBJ2-3; tentative D call: TRBD1 (6 bases). The germline V gene encodes CDR1 SGDLS and CDR2 YYNGEE. V lost 4 bases to trimming and J lost 6 bases, with 18 bases between them. The CDR3 loop spans 15 amino acids. CDR3 coding DNA: TGTGCCAGCAGCCCCCAGCAGGGGACCCTTGATACGCAGTATTTT. As protein: CASSPQQGTLDTQYF.